The 11 T cell receptor beta chains below were found in one sample sequenced in a study of cytomegalovirus exposure and HLA in healthy donors (dated by TCRdb to about 2017). Library preparation used the immunoSEQ multiplex PCR assay. For the multiplex PCR, a mixture combining 60 forward primers for TCR Vbeta segments and 13 reverse primers for TCR Jbeta segments was used. In TCRdb, the immuneACCESS table is reduced to in-frame sequences with V and J assigned. These tables do not hold every clone; where another copy was compared, an unresolved V gene accounts for under half, and the others remain unexplained. Here the sample has 150,000 or so clones; less than 85% occur a single time. The ten largest clones represent around 4% of the sample. Material for sequencing was PBMCs. The receptors come from a man between 18 and 29 years old in good health and CMV-seropositive.

The rearrangement uses TRBV9 and TRBJ2-5; 10 bases align to TRBD2. With V trimmed by 0 bases and J by 1 base, 12 bases remained unmatched. The germline CDR1 and CDR2 sequences are SGDLS and YYNGEE. There are 19 residues in the CDR3. In DNA form, the CDR3 reads TGTGCCAGCAGCGTAGCTACAAGGGGTAGCGGGGGGTTCCAAGAGACCCAGTACTTC. Protein: CASSVATRGSGGFQETQYF.

V usage is TRBV19 and J usage is TRBJ2-3, with 10 bases matching TRBD2. The CDR3 spans 18 residues. With V trimmed by 6 bases and J by 1 base, 13 bases remained unmatched. CDR1 LNHDA and CDR2 SQIVND come from the germline V gene (reference sequence). CDR3 region: CASRSGRAGTSGTDTQYF. CDR3 DNA: TGTGCCAGTAGATCGGGACGCGCCGGGACTAGCGGCACAGATACGCAGTATTTT.

This clone was observed a few times. The chain is built from TRBV4-1 and TRBJ2-7; TRBD1 matches at 7 bases. Germline CDR1 MGHRA, CDR2 YSYEKL. V lost 4 bases to trimming and J lost 3 bases; unmatched junction nucleotides: 6. This CDR3 region has 14 residues. CDR3 residues: CASSLDRTRYEQYF. In DNA form, the CDR3 reads TGCGCCAGCAGCCTGGACAGGACACGCTACGAGCAGTACTTC.

The rearrangement joins TRBV7-2 to TRBJ2-1; the match to TRBD2 covers 7 bases. The CDR3 is 15 residues long. CDR1 and CDR2 from the germline V gene are SGHTA and FQGNSA. V was pared by 7 bases and J by 4 bases, with 10 bases of the junction left unmatched. This CDR3 is CASIPGRGRYNEQFF. The CDR3 nucleotides read TGTGCCAGCATCCCCGGGCGGGGGAGATACAATGAGCAGTTCTTC.

This chain links TRBV10-3 with TRBJ2-3; D perhaps matches TRBD1 (5 bases). V shed 4 bases and J shed 8 bases, with 19 bases lying between them. Germline values: CDR1 ENHRY, CDR2 SYGVKD. The CDR3 has 15 residues. CDR3 DNA: TGTGCCATCAGTGTTGAGCAGGGAAGGTTGGGTACGCAGTATTTT. It is translated as CAISVEQGRLGTQYF.

This rearrangement joins TRBV6-5 to TRBJ1-5; no definite D call. V was pared by 8 bases and J by 0 bases, with 14 bases between. CDR3 size: 15 residues. Germline CDR1 and CDR2: MNHEY and SVGAGI. In DNA, the CDR3 is TGTGCCAGCCAACGCGGAGCCTATAGCAATCAGCCCCAGCATTTT. Amino acids: CASQRGAYSNQPQHF.

The chain couples TRBV4-1 to TRBJ1-1, with no clear D. Trimming took off 4 bases at V and 0 bases at J, with 9 bases between the two ends. CDR1 and CDR2 (germline): MGHRA, YSYEKL. This CDR3 region has 14 residues. The CDR3 nucleotides are TGCGCCAGCAGCCTGGGCGCTATGAACACTGAAGCTTTCTTT. Translated, it gives CASSLGAMNTEAFF.

This chain uses TRBV27 with TRBJ2-7, with D possibly being TRBD2 (5 bases). Trimming left V 7 bases short and J 2 bases short, with 12 bases between. This CDR3 is built from 13 residues. CDR1 and CDR2 (germline): MNHEY, SMNVEV (reference sequence). The CDR3 loop reads CASKRAVPYEQYF. The CDR3 DNA follows: TGTGCCAGCAAACGAGCGGTTCCCTACGAGCAGTACTTC.

The chain combines TRBV5-4 with TRBJ1-5, with a weak D call TRBD1 (6 bases). Trimming took 0 bases from V and 0 from J, leaving 13 bases between them. The V gene's germline CDR1 is SGHNT and CDR2 YYREEE (reference sequence). This CDR3 comprises 17 residues. The CDR3 loop reads CASSLGGGRGSNQPQHF. The CDR3, as DNA: TGTGCCAGCAGCTTGGGGGGGGGCCGGGGTAGCAATCAGCCCCAGCATTTT.

V gene TRBV5-1 combines with J gene TRBJ2-1; TRBD1 agrees at 8 bases. The CDR3 is 15 amino acids. Germline-derived CDR1 and CDR2 are SGHRS and YFSETQ. The V and J ends lost 5 bases and 1 base, in that order; junction bases with no gene match: 5. CDR3 residues: CASRPTGGSYNEQFF. The CDR3 coding sequence is TGCGCCAGCAGGCCCACAGGGGGGTCCTACAATGAGCAGTTCTTC.

On this clone: The junction does not match germline at one end; this may be a read error. The chain is built from TRBV4-3 and TRBJ2-1; 7 bases line up with TRBD2. Germline values: CDR1 LGHNA, CDR2 YSLEER. CDR3 length: 14 residues. CDR3 DNA sequence: TGCGCCAGCAGTCGAGCGGGATCCTACTATGAGCAGTTCTTC. It codes for CASSRAGSYYEQFF.